This T cell receptor beta chain was found in a study of monozygotic twins with inflammatory bowel disease. CDR1 MNHNS and CDR2 SASEGT come from the germline V gene. This CDR3 is 15 amino acids long. UMIs bearing a 6-nucleotide sample barcode were added through template switching. Reanalyzing the 5' RACE reads, TCRdb keeps one entry per CDR3 protein, without DNA. Here the sample table reports hundreds of thousands of distinct CDR3 sequences. Sample: blood. The chain recombines TRBV6-1 with TRBJ2-1; lacking DNA, the TRBD2 call made by TCRdb goes unchecked. The receptor's source is a human donor with ulcerative colitis or Crohn's disease, or a healthy co-twin of an affected twin (not recorded which). The chain's CDR3 is CASSPRLAGGPEQFF.